The T cell receptor (beta chain) under discussion was sequenced for a study of T cell clonality in common variable immunodeficiency. Study conclusions and caveats: Fewer deletions and N-nucleotide insertions were reportedly seen in common variable immunodeficiency TCR beta sequences.

The CDR3 is made up of 18 amino acids. CDR1 LNHDA and CDR2 SQIVND come from the germline V gene (reference sequence). V shed 4 bases, J shed 4 bases, and the junction held 18 bases outside the gene matches. Profiled with immunoSEQ multiplex PCR; TCRdb holds only in-frame clones, not every one. Listed for the sample are 28,000 or so clones, none seen a single time. Many counts were recorded for this clone. Its antigen is unknown. The read ends 3 residues before the CDR3 terminus; that terminus is restored from the germline J gene. The receptor comes from a human donor with common variable immunodeficiency. The sample was peripheral blood mononuclear cells. V gene TRBV19 combines with J gene TRBJ2-5, with 7 bases that match TRBD1. The covered CDR3 bases are TGTGCCAGTAGTACGGAACCCCTAATAACAGGGGACAGAGAGACC. Its protein product is CASSTEPLITGDRET. The full CDR3 sequence reads CASSTEPLITGDRETQYF.